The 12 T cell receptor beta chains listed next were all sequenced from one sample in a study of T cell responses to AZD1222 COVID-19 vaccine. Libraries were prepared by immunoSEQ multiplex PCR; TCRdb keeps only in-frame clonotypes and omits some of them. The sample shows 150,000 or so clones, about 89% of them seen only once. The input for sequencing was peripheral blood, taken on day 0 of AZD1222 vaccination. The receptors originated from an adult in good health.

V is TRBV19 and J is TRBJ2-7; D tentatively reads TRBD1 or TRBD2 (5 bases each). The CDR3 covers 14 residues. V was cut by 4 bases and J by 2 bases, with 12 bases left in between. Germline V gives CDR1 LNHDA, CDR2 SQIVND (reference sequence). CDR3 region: CASSRGTVPYEQYF. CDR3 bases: TGTGCCAGTAGTAGGGGGACGGTTCCCTACGAGCAGTACTTC.

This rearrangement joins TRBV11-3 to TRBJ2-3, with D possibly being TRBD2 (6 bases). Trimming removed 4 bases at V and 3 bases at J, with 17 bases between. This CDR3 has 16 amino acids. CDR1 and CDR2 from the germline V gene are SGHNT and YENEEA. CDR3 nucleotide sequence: TGTGCCAGCAGCTCACGGCGGGGACCGGGAACAGATACGCAGTATTTT. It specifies CASSSRRGPGTDTQYF.

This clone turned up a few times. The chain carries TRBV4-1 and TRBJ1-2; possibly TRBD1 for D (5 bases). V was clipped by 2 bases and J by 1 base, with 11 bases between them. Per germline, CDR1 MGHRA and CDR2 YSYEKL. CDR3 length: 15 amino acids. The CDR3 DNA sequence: TGCGCCAGCAGCCAATCACGGGGGGGTAACTATGGCTACACCTTC. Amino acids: CASSQSRGGNYGYTF.

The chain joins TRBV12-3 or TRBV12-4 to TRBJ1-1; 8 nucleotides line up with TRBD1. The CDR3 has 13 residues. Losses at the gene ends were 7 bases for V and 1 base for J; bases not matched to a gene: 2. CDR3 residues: CASMDRENTEAFF. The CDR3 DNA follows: TGTGCCAGCATGGACAGGGAGAACACTGAAGCTTTCTTT.

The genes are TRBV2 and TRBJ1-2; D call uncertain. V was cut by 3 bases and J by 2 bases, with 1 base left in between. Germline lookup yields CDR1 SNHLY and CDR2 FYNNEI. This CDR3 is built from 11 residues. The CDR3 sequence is CASSENYGYTF. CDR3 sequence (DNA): TGTGCCAGCAGTGAGAACTATGGCTACACCTTC.

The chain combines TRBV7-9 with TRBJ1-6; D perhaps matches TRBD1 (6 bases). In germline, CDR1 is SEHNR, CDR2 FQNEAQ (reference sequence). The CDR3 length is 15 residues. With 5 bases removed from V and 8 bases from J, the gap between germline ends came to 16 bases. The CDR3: CASSPRNRADSPLHF. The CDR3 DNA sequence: TGTGCCAGCAGCCCGAGAAACAGGGCTGATTCACCCCTCCACTTT.

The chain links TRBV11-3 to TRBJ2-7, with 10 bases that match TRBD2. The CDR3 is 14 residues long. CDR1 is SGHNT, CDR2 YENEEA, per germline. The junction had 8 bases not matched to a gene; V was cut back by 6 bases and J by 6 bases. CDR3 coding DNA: TGTGCCAGCAGGCCTAGCGGGAGAGGGGTCGAGCAGTACTTC. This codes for CASRPSGRGVEQYF. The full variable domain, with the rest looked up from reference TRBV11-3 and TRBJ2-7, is EAGVVQSPRYKIIEKKQPVAFWCNPISGHNTLYWYLQNLGQGPELLIRYENEEAVDDSQLPKDRFSAERLKGVDSTLKIQPAELGDSAVYLCASRPSGRGVEQYFGPGTRLTVT.

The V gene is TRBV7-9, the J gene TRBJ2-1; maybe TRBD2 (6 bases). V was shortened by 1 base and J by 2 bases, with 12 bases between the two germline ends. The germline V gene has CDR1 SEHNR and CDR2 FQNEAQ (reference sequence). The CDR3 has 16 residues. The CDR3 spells CASSLGVGRTYNEQFF. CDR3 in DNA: TGTGCCAGCAGCTTAGGGGTAGGGAGGACCTACAATGAGCAGTTCTTC.

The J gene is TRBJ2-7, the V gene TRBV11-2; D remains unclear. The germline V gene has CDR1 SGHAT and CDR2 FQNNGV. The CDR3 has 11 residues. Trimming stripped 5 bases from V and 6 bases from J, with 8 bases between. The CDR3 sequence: CASSPDTEQYF. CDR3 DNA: TGTGCCAGCAGCCCAGACACCGAGCAGTACTTC.

The DNA for the CDR3 is TGTGCCAGCAGTTACTCGGCGGGGATCAATGAGCAGTTCTTC. This codes for CASSYSAGINEQFF. The chain has TRBV6-2 or TRBV6-3 and TRBJ2-1, with a weak D call TRBD2 (6 bases). V lost 0 bases, J lost 6 bases, and 9 bases lay in between. This CDR3 is 14 amino acids long. The germline gives CDR1 MNHEY, CDR2 SVGEGT.

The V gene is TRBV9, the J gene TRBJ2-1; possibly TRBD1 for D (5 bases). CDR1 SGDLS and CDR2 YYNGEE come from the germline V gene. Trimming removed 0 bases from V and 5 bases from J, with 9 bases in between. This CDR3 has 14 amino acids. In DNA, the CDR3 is TGTGCCAGCAGCGTAGGCTCAGGGAACAATGAGCAGTTCTTC. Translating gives CASSVGSGNNEQFF.

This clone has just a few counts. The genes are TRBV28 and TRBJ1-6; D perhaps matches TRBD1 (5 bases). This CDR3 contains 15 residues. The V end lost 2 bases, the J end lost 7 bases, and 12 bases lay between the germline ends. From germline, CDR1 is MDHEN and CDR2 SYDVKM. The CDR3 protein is CASSLPGSRNSPLHF. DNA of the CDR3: TGTGCCAGCAGTTTACCAGGGTCTCGGAATTCACCCCTCCACTTT. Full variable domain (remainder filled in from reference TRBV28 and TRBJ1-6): DVKVTQSSRYLVKRTGEKVFLECVQDMDHENMFWYRQDPGLGLRLIYFSYDVKMKEKGDIPEGYSVSREKKERFSLILESASTNQTSMYLCASSLPGSRNSPLHFGNGTRLTVT.